These 23 T cell receptor beta chains share one sample of origin, sequenced in a study of blood T cell repertoires in COVID-19. Sequencing used immunoSEQ multiplex PCR; TCRdb keeps in-frame clones, though not all of them. The sample carries 150,000 to 200,000 clones, roughly nine tenths recorded once. Sequenced material: peripheral blood. These TCRs come from a woman in her fifties or sixties with COVID-19, enrolled during active disease.

This chain connects TRBV5-1 to TRBJ2-7; perhaps TRBD1 as D (5 bases). The CDR3 is made up of 13 amino acids. In germline, CDR1 is SGHRS, CDR2 YFSETQ. Trimming cost V 2 bases and J 2 bases, with 8 bases left between them. The CDR3 coding sequence is TGCGCCAGCAGCTTCGACAGAACCTACGAGCAGTACTTC. It translates to CASSFDRTYEQYF.

The chain has TRBV7-9 and TRBJ1-2, with a tentative D call TRBD1 (5 bases). Germline V CDR1 and CDR2: SEHNR, FQNEAQ (reference sequence). The CDR3 sequence is 15 residues long. Deletions cut 2 bases from V and 1 base from J, with 11 bases between. The CDR3 loop is CASSLYSRDNYGYTF. CDR3 nucleotides: TGTGCCAGCAGCTTATATAGCAGGGATAACTATGGCTACACCTTC.

This clone is a singleton in its sample. The chain has TRBV18 and TRBJ1-3, with 7 bases lining up with TRBD1. The J segment lost 4 bases and the V segment lost 4 bases, leaving 10 bases of the junction unmatched. The germline gives CDR1 KGHSH, CDR2 LQKENI. This CDR3 is 16 amino acids long. CDR3 in amino acids: CASSHDLGGDGNTIYF. CDR3 DNA sequence: TGTGCCAGCTCACATGACCTAGGGGGCGACGGAAACACCATATATTTT.

Worth noting for this clone: This same CDR3 is encoded by further DNA sequences in the sample. This chain links TRBV7-8 with TRBJ1-1; 7 nucleotides align to TRBD1. The CDR3 extends over 13 amino acids. With 5 bases clipped from V and 2 bases from J, the junction kept 2 bases outside the gene matches. CDR1 is SGHVS and CDR2 is FQNEAQ in the germline V gene. CDR3: CASSRQGNTEAFF. CDR3 nucleotide sequence: TGTGCCAGCAGCCGACAGGGTAACACTGAAGCTTTCTTT.

The J gene is TRBJ1-1, the V gene TRBV20-1, with D unresolved. This CDR3 is 11 amino acids long. Deletions cut 1 base from V and 7 bases from J, with 7 bases between. Germline V CDR1 and CDR2: DFQATT, SNEGSKA (reference sequence). The DNA for the CDR3 is TGCAGTGCTAGAGTCGCGCGTGAAGCTTTCTTT. This sequence encodes CSARVAREAFF.

J is TRBJ1-1 and V is TRBV6-6; no reliable D call. The germline V and J ends were trimmed by 0 bases and 0 bases, with 5 bases remaining between them. The CDR3 extends over 14 amino acids. Germline-derived CDR1 and CDR2 are MNHNY and SVGAGI (reference sequence). The CDR3 is CASSYSAVNTEAFF. In DNA, the CDR3 is TGTGCCAGCAGTTACTCTGCGGTGAACACTGAAGCTTTCTTT.

V and J are TRBV29-1 and TRBJ2-5, with a possible D match to TRBD2 (6 bases). Deletions cut 0 bases from V and 1 base from J, with 12 bases between. CDR3 size: 15 residues. Germline assignment: CDR1 SQVTM and CDR2 ANQGSEA. CDR3 DNA: TGCAGCGTTGAAGATTTGGCGGGGCCCCAAGAGACCCAGTACTTC. It specifies CSVEDLAGPQETQYF.

This chain links TRBV6-5 with TRBJ2-3; the match to TRBD1 covers 10 bases. V lost 5 bases, J lost 4 bases, and 6 bases stayed unmatched. Germline lookup yields CDR1 MNHEY and CDR2 SVGAGI. The CDR3 loop spans 15 amino acids. The CDR3 is CASSRTGGLADTQYF. In DNA, the CDR3 is TGTGCCAGCAGTCGGACAGGGGGTCTGGCAGATACGCAGTATTTT.

The chain recombines TRBV6-6 with TRBJ1-2, with a possible D match to TRBD1 (6 bases). Germline CDR1 is MNHNY and CDR2 is SVGAGI (reference sequence). The CDR3 totals 14 residues. V was trimmed by 5 bases and J by 2 bases, leaving 12 bases between them. CDR3 DNA: TGTGCCAGCAGTGCGCGGACAGCCAACTATGGCTACACCTTC. Translating it yields CASSARTANYGYTF.

This sequence joins TRBV6-1 and TRBJ1-5, with D uncertain. This CDR3 has 16 amino acids. Germline assignment: CDR1 MNHNS and CDR2 SASEGT. The V end was cut by 3 bases, the J end by 0 bases, with 12 bases between. This chain's CDR3 is CASSDTGIDSNQPQHF. For the CDR3, the DNA is TGTGCCAGCAGTGACACGGGGATAGATAGCAATCAGCCCCAGCATTTT.

This rearrangement joins TRBV6-5 to TRBJ1-5; 8 nucleotides agree with TRBD1. With V trimmed by 2 bases and J by 7 bases, 7 bases remained unmatched. Germline values: CDR1 MNHEY, CDR2 SVGAGI. The CDR3 length is 15 residues. The CDR3 DNA reads TGTGCCAGCAGTTACCGCGGGGCAGGGGGCCAGCCCCAGCATTTT. Protein product: CASSYRGAGGQPQHF.

This clone was seen a few times. This sequence joins TRBV2 and TRBJ1-1; D not resolved. Germline V gene sequence: CDR1 SNHLY, CDR2 FYNNEI. The CDR3 extends over 13 amino acids. Trimming removed 7 bases at V and 1 base at J, with 10 bases between. The CDR3 DNA follows: TGTGCCAGCACGCAGGAAAGGAACACTGAAGCTTTCTTT. Amino acids: CASTQERNTEAFF.

This rearrangement joins TRBV6-1 to TRBJ2-1; the match to TRBD2 covers 12 bases. This CDR3 comprises 14 residues. Losses at the gene ends were 2 bases for V and 7 bases for J; bases not matched to a gene: 0. The germline V gene has CDR1 MNHNS and CDR2 SASEGT. For the CDR3, the DNA is TGTGCCAGCAGTGAACTAGCGGGAGGGAATGAGCAGTTCTTC. Translated: CASSELAGGNEQFF.

The rearrangement uses TRBV11-3 and TRBJ1-4; D is undetermined. V lost 2 bases to trimming and J lost 7 bases, with 11 bases between them. Germline-derived CDR1 and CDR2 are SGHNT and YENEEA. The CDR3 is made up of 14 amino acids. The CDR3 DNA follows: TGTGCCAGCAGCTTAAGGTGGGGAGCTGAAAAACTGTTTTTT. Protein: CASSLRWGAEKLFF.

V gene TRBV4-2 combines with J gene TRBJ2-5; 8 bases are shared with TRBD2. V gave up 4 bases and J gave up 5 bases; unmatched junction bases: 12. The germline V gene encodes CDR1 LGHNA and CDR2 YNFKEQ. CDR3 length equals 16 residues. Here the CDR3 reads CASSPGGGGYLETQYF. CDR3 nucleotides: TGTGCCAGCAGCCCCGGGGGGGGAGGTTATTTGGAGACCCAGTACTTC.

V gene TRBV9 combines with J gene TRBJ2-7, with 8 bases that match TRBD1. The CDR3 has 15 residues. The germline V gene encodes CDR1 SGDLS and CDR2 YYNGEE. V lost 3 bases to trimming and J lost 7 bases; unmatched junction nucleotides: 12. The CDR3 region has the DNA TGTGCCAGCAGCGCCCCCCCGACAGGGGCGGGGGAGCAGTACTTC. It codes for CASSAPPTGAGEQYF.

The rearrangement joins TRBV21-1 to TRBJ2-5; TRBD2, the D gene given by the table, was not confirmed from the DNA. TRBV21-1 is a documented pseudogene. The CDR3 covers 19 residues. CDR3 coding DNA: TGTGCCAGCAGCACTCCCAGCGCACTAGCGGGAGAAGTAGAAGAGACCCAGTACTTC. Its translation is CASSTPSALAGEVEETQYF.

The V and J genes are TRBV6-6 and TRBJ2-7; TRBD1 is a possible D gene (5 bases). This CDR3 contains 13 residues. The germline CDR1 and CDR2 sequences are MNHNY and SVGAGI (reference sequence). Trimming removed 7 bases at V and 6 bases at J, with 16 bases between. CDR3: CASTSLGVSEQYF. The CDR3 DNA reads TGTGCCAGCACCTCCTTAGGGGTGTCCGAGCAGTACTTC.

V is TRBV19 and J is TRBJ1-2; D gene ambiguous. Trimming removed 3 bases from V and 0 bases from J, with 8 bases in between. The CDR3 runs to 14 residues. Germline CDR1 reads LNHDA; CDR2 reads SQIVND (reference sequence). The CDR3 coding sequence is TGTGCCAGTAGTATCGGGAGTTCTAACTATGGCTACACCTTC. As protein: CASSIGSSNYGYTF.

J is TRBJ1-1 and V is TRBV15; maybe TRBD1 (5 bases). The CDR3 runs to 17 residues. Deletions cut 6 bases from V and 0 bases from J, with 20 bases between. Germline assignment: CDR1 LNHNV and CDR2 YYDKDF (reference sequence). CDR3 protein: CATSPPWGGRMNTEAFF. CDR3 in DNA: TGTGCCACCAGTCCGCCATGGGGGGGTCGGATGAACACTGAAGCTTTCTTT. The full variable domain, rest sourced from reference TRBV15 and TRBJ1-1, is DAMVIQNPRYQVTQFGKPVTLSCSQTLNHNVMYWYQQKSSQAPKLLFHYYDKDFNNEADTPDNFQSRRPNTSFCFLDIRSPGLGDTAMYLCATSPPWGGRMNTEAFFGQGTRLTVV.

This clone has only one observation. The chain couples TRBV5-1 to TRBJ1-1; D uncertain. Deletions cut 1 base from V and 2 bases from J, with 12 bases between. This CDR3 contains 15 residues. Per germline, CDR1 SGHRS and CDR2 YFSETQ. DNA for the CDR3: TGCGCCAGCAGCTTGCATCACGGGGTTAACACTGAAGCTTTCTTT. It codes for CASSLHHGVNTEAFF.

This clone was observed a handful of times. The V call is TRBV19, the J call TRBJ2-7; the D gene is possibly TRBD2 (5 bases). V lost 7 bases to trimming and J lost 5 bases, with 15 bases between them. The germline V gene encodes CDR1 LNHDA and CDR2 SQIVND (reference sequence). CDR3 length: 13 amino acids. CDR3 loop: CASTGPGRNEQYF. DNA for the CDR3: TGTGCCAGTACCGGCCCGGGAAGGAACGAGCAGTACTTC.

This clone has a handful of counts. The chain employs TRBV6-5 and TRBJ1-5, with D possibly matching TRBD1 (6 bases). Germline CDR1 reads MNHEY; CDR2 reads SVGAGI. Trimming stripped 5 bases from V and 4 bases from J, with 12 bases between. This CDR3 region has 14 residues. CDR3 protein: CASSHRVGNQPQHF. CDR3 bases: TGTGCCAGCAGTCACAGGGTAGGGAATCAGCCCCAGCATTTT.